The source of this TCR beta chain is a study of identical twins. A single record per CDR3 protein comes from TCRdb applying MiXCR to the 5' RACE reads. The sample shows about 730,000 distinct CDR3 sequences, around 21% of them seen only once. Only a few counts were recorded for this clonotype. Between the trimmed V and J ends, which lost 4 bases and 7 bases, there was a span of 8 bases. Looked up from germline, CDR1 is ENHRY and CDR2 is SYGVKD. This CDR3 has 12 amino acids. In addition, the sample was reused for a study of T cells expressing NK-cell markers.

Sequenced sample: PBMCs. This sequence originates from a young woman in good health. The chain has TRBV10-3 and TRBJ2-1, with a weak D call TRBD2 (5 bases). CDR3 residues: CAISVRGNEQFF. DNA for the CDR3: TGTGCCATCAGTGTTAGAGGGAATGAGCAGTTCTTC.